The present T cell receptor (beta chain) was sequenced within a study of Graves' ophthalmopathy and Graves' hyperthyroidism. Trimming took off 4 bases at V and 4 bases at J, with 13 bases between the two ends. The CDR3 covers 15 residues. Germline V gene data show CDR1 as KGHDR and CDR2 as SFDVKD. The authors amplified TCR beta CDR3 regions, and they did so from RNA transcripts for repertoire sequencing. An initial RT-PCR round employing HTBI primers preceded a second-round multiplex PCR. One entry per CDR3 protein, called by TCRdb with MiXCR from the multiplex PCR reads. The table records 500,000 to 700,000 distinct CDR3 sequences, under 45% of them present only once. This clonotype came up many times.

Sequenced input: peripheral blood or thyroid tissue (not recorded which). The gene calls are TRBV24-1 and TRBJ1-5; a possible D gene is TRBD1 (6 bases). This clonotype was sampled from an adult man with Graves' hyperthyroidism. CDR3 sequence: CATSDTGSRNQPQHF. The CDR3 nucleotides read TGTGCCACCAGTGACACAGGGAGTCGAAATCAGCCCCAGCATTTT.